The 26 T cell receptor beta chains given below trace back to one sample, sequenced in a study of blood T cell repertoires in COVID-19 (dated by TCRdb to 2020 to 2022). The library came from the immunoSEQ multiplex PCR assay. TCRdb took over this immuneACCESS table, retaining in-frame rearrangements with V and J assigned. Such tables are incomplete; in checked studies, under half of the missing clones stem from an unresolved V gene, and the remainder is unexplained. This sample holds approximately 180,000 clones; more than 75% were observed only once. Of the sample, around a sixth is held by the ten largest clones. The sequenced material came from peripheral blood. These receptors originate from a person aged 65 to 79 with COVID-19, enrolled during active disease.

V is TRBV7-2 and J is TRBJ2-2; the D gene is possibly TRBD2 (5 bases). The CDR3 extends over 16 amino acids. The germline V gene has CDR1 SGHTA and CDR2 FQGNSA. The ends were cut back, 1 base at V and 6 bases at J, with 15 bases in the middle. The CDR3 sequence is CASSLVIGEFAGELFF. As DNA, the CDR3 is TGTGCCAGCAGCTTAGTGATCGGGGAGTTCGCCGGGGAGCTGTTTTTT.

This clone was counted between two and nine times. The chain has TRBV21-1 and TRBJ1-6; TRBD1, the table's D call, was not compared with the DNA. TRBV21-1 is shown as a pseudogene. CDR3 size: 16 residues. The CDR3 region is CASSKMSQGQNSPLHF. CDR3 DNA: TGTGCCAGCAGCAAAATGAGTCAGGGACAGAATTCACCCCTCCACTTT.

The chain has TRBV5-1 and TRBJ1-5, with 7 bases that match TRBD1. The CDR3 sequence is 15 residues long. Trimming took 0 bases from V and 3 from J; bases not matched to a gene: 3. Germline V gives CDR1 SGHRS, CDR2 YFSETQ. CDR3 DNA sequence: TGCGCCAGCAGCTTGGAGGGACAGATCAATCAGCCCCAGCATTTT. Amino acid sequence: CASSLEGQINQPQHF.

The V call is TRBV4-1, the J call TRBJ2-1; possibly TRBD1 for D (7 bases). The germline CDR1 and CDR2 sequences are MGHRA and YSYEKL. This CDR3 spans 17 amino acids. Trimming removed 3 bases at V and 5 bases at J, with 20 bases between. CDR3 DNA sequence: TGCGCCAGCAGCCACAGGGGGGACGAGCCCTGGGACAATGAGCAGTTCTTC. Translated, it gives CASSHRGDEPWDNEQFF.

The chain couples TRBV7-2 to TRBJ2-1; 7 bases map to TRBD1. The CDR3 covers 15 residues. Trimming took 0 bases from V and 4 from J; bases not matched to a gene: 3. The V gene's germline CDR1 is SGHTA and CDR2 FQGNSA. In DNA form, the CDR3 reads TGTGCCAGCAGCTTAGCTGGGACAGCTTACAATGAGCAGTTCTTC. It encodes CASSLAGTAYNEQFF.

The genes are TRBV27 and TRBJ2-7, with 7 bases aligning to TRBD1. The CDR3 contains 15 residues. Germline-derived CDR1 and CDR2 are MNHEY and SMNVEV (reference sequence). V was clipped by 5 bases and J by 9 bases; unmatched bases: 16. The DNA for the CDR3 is TGTGCCAGCAGTCCGACAGGGACGATCCCCTCCTGGCAGTACTTC. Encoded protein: CASSPTGTIPSWQYF.

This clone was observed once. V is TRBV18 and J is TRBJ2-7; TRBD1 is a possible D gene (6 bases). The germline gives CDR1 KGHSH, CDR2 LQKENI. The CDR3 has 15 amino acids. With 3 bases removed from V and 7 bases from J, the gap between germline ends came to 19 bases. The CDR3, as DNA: TGTGCCAGCTCACCGAGGACAGCACTTCGACTAGAGCAGTACTTC. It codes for CASSPRTALRLEQYF.

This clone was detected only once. The CDR3 spells CASSIDPPDSASSGYTF. The CDR3 DNA reads as TGTGCCAGTAGTATAGATCCACCGGACAGTGCCTCCAGTGGCTACACCTTC. This sequence joins TRBV19 and TRBJ1-2, with D possibly matching TRBD1 (6 bases). V lost 0 bases to trimming and J lost 7 bases, with 21 bases between them. Germline V gives CDR1 LNHDA, CDR2 SQIVND (reference sequence). The CDR3 is 17 amino acids.

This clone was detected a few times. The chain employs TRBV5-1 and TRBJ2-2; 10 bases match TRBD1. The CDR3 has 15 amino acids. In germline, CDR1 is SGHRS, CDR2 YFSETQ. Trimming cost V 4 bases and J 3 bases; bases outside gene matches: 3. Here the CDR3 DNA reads TGCGCCAGCAGCCTGGGGACAGGGGACACCGGGGAGCTGTTTTTT. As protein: CASSLGTGDTGELFF.

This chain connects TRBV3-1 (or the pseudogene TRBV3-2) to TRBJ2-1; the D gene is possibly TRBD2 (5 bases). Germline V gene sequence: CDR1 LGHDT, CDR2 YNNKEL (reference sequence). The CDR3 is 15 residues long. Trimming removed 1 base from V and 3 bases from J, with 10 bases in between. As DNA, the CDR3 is TGTGCCAGCAGCCAAGGCTCAGAGGGCTACAATGAGCAGTTCTTC. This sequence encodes CASSQGSEGYNEQFF.

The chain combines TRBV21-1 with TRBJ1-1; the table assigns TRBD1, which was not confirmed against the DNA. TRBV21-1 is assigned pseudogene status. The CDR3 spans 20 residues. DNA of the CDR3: TGTGCCAGCAGACCCAATACAGTCAAAGGACAGGGAAGAATTACTCCTGAAGCTTTCTTT. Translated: CASRPNTVKGQGRITPEAFF.

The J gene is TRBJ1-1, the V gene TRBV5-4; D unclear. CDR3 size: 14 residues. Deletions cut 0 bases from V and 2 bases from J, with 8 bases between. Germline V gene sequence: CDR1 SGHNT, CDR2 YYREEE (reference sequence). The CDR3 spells CASSLGLTNTEAFF. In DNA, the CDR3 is TGTGCCAGCAGCTTGGGTCTGACTAACACTGAAGCTTTCTTT.

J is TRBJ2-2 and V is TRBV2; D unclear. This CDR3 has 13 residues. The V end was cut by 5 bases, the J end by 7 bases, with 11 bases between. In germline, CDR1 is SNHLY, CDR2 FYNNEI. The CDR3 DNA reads TGTGCCAGCAGTTACAGACATAGCGGGGAGCTGTTTTTT. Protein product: CASSYRHSGELFF.

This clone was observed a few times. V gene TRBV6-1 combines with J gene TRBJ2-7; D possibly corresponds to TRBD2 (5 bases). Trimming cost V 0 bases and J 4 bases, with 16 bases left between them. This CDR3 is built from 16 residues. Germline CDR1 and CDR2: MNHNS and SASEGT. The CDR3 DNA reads TGTGCCAGCAGTGAAGCGAGTCGCCTCCCGGGGTACGAGCAGTACTTC. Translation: CASSEASRLPGYEQYF.

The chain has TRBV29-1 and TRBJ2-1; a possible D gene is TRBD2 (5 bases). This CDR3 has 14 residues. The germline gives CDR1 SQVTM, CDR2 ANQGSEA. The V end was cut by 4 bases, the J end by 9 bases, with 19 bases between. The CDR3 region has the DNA TGCAGCGTTGCCGCAGCGGCTGGCGACGGTGAGCAGTTCTTC. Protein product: CSVAAAAGDGEQFF.

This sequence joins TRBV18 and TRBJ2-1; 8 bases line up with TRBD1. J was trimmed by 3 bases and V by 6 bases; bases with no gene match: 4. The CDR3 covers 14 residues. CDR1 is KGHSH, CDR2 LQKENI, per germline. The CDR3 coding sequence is TGTGCCAGCTCCACGGGACAGGACTACAATGAGCAGTTCTTC. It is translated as CASSTGQDYNEQFF. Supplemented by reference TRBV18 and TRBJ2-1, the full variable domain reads NAGVMQNPRHLVRRRGQEARLRCSPMKGHSHVYWYRQLPEEGLKFMVYLQKENIIDESGMPKERFSAEFPKEGPSILRIQQVVRGDSAAYFCASSTGQDYNEQFFGPGTRLTVL.

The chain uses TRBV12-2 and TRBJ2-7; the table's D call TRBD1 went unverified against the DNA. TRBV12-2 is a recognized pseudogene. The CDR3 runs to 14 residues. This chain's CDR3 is CASRPGQGTYEQYF. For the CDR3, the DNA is TGTGCAAGTCGCCCGGGACAGGGAACCTACGAGCAGTACTTC.

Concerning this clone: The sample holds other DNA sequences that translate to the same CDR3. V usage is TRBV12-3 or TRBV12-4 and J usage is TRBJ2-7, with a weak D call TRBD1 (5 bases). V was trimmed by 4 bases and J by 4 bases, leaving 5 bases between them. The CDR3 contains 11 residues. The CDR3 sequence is CASSSGYEQYF. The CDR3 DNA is TGTGCCAGCAGTTCAGGGTACGAGCAGTACTTC.

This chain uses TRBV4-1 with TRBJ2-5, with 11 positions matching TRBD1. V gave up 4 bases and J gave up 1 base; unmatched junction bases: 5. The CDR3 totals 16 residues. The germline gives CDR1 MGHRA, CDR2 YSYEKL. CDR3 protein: CASSRDGTGGQETQYF. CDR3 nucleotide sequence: TGCGCCAGCAGCCGCGACGGGACAGGGGGCCAAGAGACCCAGTACTTC.

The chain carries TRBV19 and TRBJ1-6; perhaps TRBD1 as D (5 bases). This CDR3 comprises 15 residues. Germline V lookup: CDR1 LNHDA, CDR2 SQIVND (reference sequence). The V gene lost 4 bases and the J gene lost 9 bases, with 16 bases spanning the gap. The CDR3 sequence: CASSSGTGGISPLHF. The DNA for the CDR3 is TGTGCCAGTAGTAGCGGGACCGGCGGGATTTCACCCCTCCACTTT.

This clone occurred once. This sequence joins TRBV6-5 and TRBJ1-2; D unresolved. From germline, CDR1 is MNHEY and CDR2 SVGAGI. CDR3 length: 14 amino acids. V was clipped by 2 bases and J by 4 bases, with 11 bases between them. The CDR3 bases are TGTGCCAGCAGTTACCGACTTGGATCCTATGGCTACACCTTC. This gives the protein CASSYRLGSYGYTF.

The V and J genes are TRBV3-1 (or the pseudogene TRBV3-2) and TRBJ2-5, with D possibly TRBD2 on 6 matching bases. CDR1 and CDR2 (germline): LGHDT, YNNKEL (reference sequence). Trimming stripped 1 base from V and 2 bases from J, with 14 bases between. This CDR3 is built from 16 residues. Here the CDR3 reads CASSQVLSGRQETQYF. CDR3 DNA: TGTGCCAGCAGCCAAGTCTTGTCAGGGAGGCAAGAGACCCAGTACTTC.

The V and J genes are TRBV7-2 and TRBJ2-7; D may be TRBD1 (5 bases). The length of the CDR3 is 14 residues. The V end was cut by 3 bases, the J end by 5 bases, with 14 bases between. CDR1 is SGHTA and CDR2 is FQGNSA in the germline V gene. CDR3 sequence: CASSFSRVRDEQYF. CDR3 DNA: TGTGCCAGCAGCTTTAGCAGGGTACGGGACGAGCAGTACTTC.

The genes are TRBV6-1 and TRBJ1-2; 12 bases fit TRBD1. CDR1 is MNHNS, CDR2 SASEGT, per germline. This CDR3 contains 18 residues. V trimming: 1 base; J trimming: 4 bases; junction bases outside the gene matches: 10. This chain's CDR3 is CASSEEPGQGALGYGYTF. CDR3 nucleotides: TGTGCCAGCAGTGAAGAGCCGGGACAGGGGGCGCTTGGCTATGGCTACACCTTC.

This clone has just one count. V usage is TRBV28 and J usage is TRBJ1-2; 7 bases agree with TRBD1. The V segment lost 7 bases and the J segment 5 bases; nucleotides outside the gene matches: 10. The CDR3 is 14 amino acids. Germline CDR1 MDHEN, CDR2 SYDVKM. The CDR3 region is CASNELDRRYGYTF. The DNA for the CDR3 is TGTGCCAGCAATGAATTGGACAGGAGATATGGCTACACCTTC.

The CDR3 reads CASSSGTGRNQPQHF. CDR3 DNA: TGTGCCAGCAGTTCCGGGACAGGCAGAAATCAGCCCCAGCATTTT. The chain carries TRBV27 and TRBJ1-5, with 8 nucleotides matching TRBD1. There are 15 residues in the CDR3. Germline-derived CDR1 and CDR2 are MNHEY and SMNVEV (reference sequence). V shed 4 bases and J 4 bases; nucleotides not matched to a gene: 6.